One sample yielded the 3 T cell receptor beta chains listed below, sequenced in a study of CD8 T cells in Susac syndrome. Random hexamers were used to reverse transcribe about 0.45 to 1 ug of RNA. In TCRdb, the immunoSEQ multiplex PCR reads were re-called with MiXCR into one record per CDR3 protein. The table shows 45,000 to 55,000 distinct CDR3 sequences, with roughly 93% occurring only once. Sequencing input: CD8+ T cells from PBMCs. The receptors originated from a human donor in good health.

In nucleotides, the CDR3 is TGTGCCACCGATAGGCGACTTTTCACAGATACGCAGTATTTT. It is translated as CATDRRLFTDTQYF. The V gene is TRBV24-1, the J gene TRBJ2-3; D call uncertain. Trimming shortened V by 9 bases and J by 2 bases, and 14 bases separated the two germline ends. The CDR3 length is 14 residues. CDR1 is KGHDR, CDR2 SFDVKD, per germline.

This clonotype has just one count. The chain uses TRBV28 and TRBJ2-2; D is unclear. This CDR3 spans 13 amino acids. V was trimmed by 2 bases and J by 5 bases, leaving 6 bases between them. Germline loops: CDR1 MDHEN, CDR2 SYDVKM. The CDR3 here is CASSLPGTGELFF. The CDR3 DNA sequence: TGTGCCAGCAGTTTACCCGGAACCGGGGAGCTGTTTTTT.

V and J are TRBV15 and TRBJ2-1, with TRBD2 as a possible D gene (6 bases). Germline values: CDR1 LNHNV, CDR2 YYDKDF (reference sequence). This CDR3 is built from 15 residues. V was cut by 0 bases and J by 5 bases, with 11 bases left in between. This CDR3 reads CATSRDREPHNEQFF. The CDR3 DNA reads TGTGCCACCAGCAGAGATCGGGAGCCCCACAATGAGCAGTTCTTC. Full variable domain (remainder filled in from reference TRBV15 and TRBJ2-1): DAMVIQNPRYQVTQFGKPVTLSCSQTLNHNVMYWYQQKSSQAPKLLFHYYDKDFNNEADTPDNFQSRRPNTSFCFLDIRSPGLGDTAMYLCATSRDREPHNEQFFGPGTRLTVL.